This T cell receptor (beta chain) was found in a study of siplizumab effects on memory and regulatory T cells. Study conclusions and caveats: Apparently more diverse than memory cells, naive T cells also seemed major alloresponse contributors. Siplizumab significantly decreased alloreactive sequences from unstimulated CD4+ memory cells. Researchers did not confirm the suppressive function of proliferating Tregs from siplizumab cultures. Alloreactive CD4+ clones that could be mapped were on average around 70% Treg-derived with siplizumab, against around 27% in controls.

On this clone: Its cognate antigen is unknown.

Data came from immunoSEQ multiplex PCR; TCRdb stores just in-frame clones and leaves some out. The sample holds 80,000 to 130,000 clones, approximately 94% seen once. The CDR3 runs to 14 residues. Germline-derived CDR1 and CDR2 are SQVTM and ANQGSEA. Trimming took 4 bases from V and 7 from J, leaving 16 bases between them. Sequencing was performed on Tregs sorted from blood. The rearrangement links TRBV29-1 to TRBJ1-4; no reliable D call. The source is a human donor in good health. CDR3 sequence reads: CSVGYFVGREKLFF. Here the CDR3 DNA reads TGCAGCGTTGGTTACTTCGTCGGGCGTGAAAAACTGTTTTTT.